The source of this TCR beta chain is a study of blood T cell repertoires in COVID-19. Clones were sequenced by immunoSEQ multiplex PCR, and TCRdb holds only the in-frame ones, with some missing. The profile covers 60,000 to 75,000 clones, with nearly 90% appearing a single time and roughly 3.1% taken by the ten largest. Looked up from germline, CDR1 is SGDLS and CDR2 is YYNGEE. J lost 5 bases, V lost 4 bases, and 6 bases had no gene match. The CDR3 contains 16 residues. The chain uses TRBV9 and TRBJ2-1; TRBD2 matches 13 bases. The TCR comes from a woman in her forties or fifties with COVID-19, enrolled during active disease. Sequenced material: peripheral blood. The CDR3 region has the DNA TGTGCCAGCAGCCCAGGACTAGCGGGGGTCAACAATGAGCAGTTCTTC. Protein product: CASSPGLAGVNNEQFF.